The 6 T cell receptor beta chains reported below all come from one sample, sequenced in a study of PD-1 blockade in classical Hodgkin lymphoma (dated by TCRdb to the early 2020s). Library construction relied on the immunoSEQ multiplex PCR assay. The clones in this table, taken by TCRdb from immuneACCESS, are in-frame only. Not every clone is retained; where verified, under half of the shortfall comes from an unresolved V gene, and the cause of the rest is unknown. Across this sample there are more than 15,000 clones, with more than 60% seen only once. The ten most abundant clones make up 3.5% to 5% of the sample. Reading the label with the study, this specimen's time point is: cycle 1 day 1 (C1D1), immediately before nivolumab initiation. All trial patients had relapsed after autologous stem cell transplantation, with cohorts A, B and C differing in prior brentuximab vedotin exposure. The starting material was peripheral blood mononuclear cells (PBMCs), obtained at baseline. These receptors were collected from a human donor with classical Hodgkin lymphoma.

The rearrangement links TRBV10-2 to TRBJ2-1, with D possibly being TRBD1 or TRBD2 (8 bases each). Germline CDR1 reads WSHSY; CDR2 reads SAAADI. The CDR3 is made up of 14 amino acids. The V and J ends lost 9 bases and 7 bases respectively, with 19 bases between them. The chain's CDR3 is CASRGGTGRNEQFF. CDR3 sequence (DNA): TGCGCCAGTCGGGGGGGGACAGGACGTAATGAGCAGTTCTTC.

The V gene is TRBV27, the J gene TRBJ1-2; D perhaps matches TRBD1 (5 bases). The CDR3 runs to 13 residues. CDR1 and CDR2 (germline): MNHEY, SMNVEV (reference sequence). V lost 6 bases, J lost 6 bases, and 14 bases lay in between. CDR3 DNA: TGTGCCAGCAGCCACCAGGGAACCCATGGCTACACCTTC. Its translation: CASSHQGTHGYTF.

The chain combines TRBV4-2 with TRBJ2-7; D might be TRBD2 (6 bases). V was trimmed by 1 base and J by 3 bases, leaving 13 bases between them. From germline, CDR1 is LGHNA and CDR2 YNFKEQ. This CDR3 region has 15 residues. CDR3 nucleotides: TGTGCCAGCAGCCAAGCCGGGACTCCCGACTACGAGCAGTACTTC. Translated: CASSQAGTPDYEQYF.

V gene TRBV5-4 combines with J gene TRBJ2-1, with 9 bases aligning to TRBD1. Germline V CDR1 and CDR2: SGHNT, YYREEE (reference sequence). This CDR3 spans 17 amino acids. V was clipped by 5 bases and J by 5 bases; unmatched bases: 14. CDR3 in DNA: TGTGCCAGCAGTTATATGTCCGGGACAGGGCGGAACAATGAGCAGTTCTTC. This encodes CASSYMSGTGRNNEQFF.

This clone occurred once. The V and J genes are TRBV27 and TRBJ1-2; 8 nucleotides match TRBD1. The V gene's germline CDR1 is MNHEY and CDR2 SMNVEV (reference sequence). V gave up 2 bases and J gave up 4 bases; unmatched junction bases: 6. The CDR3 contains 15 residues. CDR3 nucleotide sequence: TGTGCCAGCAGTTTAATCCCAGGGGGCAGCTATGGCTACACCTTC. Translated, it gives CASSLIPGGSYGYTF.

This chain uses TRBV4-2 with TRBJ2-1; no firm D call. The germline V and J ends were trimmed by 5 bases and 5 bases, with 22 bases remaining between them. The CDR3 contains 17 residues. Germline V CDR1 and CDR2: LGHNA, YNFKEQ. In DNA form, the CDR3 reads TGTGCCAGCAGCTCACGAGGTCTGGCTTCCGGACACAATGAGCAGTTCTTC. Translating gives CASSSRGLASGHNEQFF.